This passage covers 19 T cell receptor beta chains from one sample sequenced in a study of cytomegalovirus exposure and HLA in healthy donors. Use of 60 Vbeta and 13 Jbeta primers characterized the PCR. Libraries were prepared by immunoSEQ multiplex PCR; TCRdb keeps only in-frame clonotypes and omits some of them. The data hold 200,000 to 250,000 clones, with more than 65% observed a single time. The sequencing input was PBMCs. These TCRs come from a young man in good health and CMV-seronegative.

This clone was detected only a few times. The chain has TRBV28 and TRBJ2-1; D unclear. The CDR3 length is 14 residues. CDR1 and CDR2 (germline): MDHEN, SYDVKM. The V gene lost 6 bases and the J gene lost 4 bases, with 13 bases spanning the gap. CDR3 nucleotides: TGTGCCAGCAGAGAAAGGAGCTTTTACAATGAGCAGTTCTTC. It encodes CASRERSFYNEQFF.

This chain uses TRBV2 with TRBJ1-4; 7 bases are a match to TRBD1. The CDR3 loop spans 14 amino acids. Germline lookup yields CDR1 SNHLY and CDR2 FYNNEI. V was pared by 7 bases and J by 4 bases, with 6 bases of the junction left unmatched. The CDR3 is CASNHRGHNEKLFF. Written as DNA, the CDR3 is TGTGCCAGCAACCACAGGGGCCATAATGAAAAACTGTTTTTT.

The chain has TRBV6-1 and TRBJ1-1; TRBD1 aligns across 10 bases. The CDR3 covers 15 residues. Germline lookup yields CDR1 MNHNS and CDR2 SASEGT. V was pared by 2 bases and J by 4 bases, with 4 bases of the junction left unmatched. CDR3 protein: CASSESDRGLTEAFF. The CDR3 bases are TGTGCCAGCAGTGAATCTGACAGGGGGCTCACTGAAGCTTTCTTT.

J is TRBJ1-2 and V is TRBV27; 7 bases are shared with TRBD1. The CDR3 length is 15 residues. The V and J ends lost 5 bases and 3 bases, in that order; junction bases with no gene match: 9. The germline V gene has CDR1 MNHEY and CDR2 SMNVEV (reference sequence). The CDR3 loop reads CASSPRQGSDYGYTF. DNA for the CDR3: TGTGCCAGCAGTCCTCGACAGGGTAGTGACTATGGCTACACCTTC.

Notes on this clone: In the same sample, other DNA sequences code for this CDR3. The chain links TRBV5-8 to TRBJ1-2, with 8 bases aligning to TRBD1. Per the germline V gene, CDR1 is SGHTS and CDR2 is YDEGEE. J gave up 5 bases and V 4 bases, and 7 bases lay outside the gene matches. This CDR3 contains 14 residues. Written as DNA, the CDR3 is TGTGCCAGCAGCCTCGACAGGGGATTTTATGGCTACACCTTC. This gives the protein CASSLDRGFYGYTF.

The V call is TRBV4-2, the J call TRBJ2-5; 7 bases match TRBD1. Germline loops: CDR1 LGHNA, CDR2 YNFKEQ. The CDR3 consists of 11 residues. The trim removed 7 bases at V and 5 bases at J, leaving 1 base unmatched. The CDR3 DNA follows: TGTGCCAGCAAGGGGGCCGAGACCCAGTACTTC. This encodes CASKGAETQYF.

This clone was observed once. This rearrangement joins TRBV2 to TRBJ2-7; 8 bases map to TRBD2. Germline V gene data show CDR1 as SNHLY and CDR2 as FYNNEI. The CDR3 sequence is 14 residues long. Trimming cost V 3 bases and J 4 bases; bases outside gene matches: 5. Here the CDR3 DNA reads TGTGCCAGCAGTGAGCCTAGCGGGTGGTACGAGCAGTACTTC. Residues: CASSEPSGWYEQYF.

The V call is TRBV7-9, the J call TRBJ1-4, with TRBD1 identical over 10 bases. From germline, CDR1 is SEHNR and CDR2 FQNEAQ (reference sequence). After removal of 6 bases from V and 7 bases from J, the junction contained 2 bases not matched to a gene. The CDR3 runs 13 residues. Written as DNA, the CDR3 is TGTGCCAGCAGGAGGACAGGGGGTGAAAAACTGTTTTTT. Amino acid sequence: CASRRTGGEKLFF.

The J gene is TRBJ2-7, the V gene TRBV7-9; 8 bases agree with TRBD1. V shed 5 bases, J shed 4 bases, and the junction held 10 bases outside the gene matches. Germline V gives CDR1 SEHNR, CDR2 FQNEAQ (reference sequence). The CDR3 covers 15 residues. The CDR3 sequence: CASSPQGARWYEQYF. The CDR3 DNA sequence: TGTGCCAGCAGCCCCCAGGGGGCGCGATGGTACGAGCAGTACTTC.

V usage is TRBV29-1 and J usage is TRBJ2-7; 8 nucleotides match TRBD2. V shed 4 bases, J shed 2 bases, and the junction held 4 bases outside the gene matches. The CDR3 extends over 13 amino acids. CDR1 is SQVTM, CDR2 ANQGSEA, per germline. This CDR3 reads CSVVGLGPYEQYF. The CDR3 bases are TGCAGCGTTGTGGGACTAGGGCCCTACGAGCAGTACTTC.

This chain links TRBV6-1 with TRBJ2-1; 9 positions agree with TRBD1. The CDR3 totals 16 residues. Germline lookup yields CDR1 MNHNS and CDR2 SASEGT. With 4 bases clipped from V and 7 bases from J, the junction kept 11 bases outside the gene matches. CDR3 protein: CASSGVVGTGTNEQFF. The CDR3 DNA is TGTGCCAGCAGTGGGGTCGTGGGGACAGGGACGAATGAGCAGTTCTTC.

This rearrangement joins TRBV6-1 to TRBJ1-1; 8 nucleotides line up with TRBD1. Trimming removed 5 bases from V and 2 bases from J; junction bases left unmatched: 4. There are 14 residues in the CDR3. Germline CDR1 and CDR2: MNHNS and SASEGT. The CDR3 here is CASSWDRLNTEAFF. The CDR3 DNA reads TGTGCCAGCAGTTGGGACAGGTTAAACACTGAAGCTTTCTTT.

The CDR3 DNA reads as TGTGCCAGTAGTTATGACACCGTCGTACAAGAGCAGTACTTC. Encoded protein: CASSYDTVVQEQYF. The rearrangement links TRBV19 to TRBJ2-7; D unresolved. CDR3 size: 14 residues. Trimming left V 5 bases short and J 7 bases short, with 18 bases between. Germline CDR1 reads LNHDA; CDR2 reads SQIVND (reference sequence).

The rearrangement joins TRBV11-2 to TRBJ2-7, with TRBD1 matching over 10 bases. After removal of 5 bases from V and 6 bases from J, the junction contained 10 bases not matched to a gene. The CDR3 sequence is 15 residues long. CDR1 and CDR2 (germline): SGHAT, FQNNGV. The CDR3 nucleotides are TGTGCCAGCAGCACCAGGGGGGGGGACAGGGGCGAGCAGTACTTC. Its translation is CASSTRGGDRGEQYF. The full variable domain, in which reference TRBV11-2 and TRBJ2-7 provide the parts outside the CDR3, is EAGVAQSPRYKIIEKRQSVAFWCNPISGHATLYWYQQILGQGPKLLIQFQNNGVVDDSQLPKDRFSAERLKGVDSTLKIQPAKLEDSAVYLCASSTRGGDRGEQYFGPGTRLTVT.

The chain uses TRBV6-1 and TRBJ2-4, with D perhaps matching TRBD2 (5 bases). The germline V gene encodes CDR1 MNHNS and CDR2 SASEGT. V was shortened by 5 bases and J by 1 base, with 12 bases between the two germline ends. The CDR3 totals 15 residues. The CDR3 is CASSIGGSAKNIQYF. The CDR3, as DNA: TGTGCCAGCAGTATAGGAGGCTCTGCCAAAAACATTCAGTACTTC.

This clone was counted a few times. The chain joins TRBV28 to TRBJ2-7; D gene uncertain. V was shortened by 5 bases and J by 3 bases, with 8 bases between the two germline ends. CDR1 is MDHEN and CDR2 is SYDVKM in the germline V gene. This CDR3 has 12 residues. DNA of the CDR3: TGTGCCAGCAGTACAGAGCACTACGAGCAGTACTTC. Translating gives CASSTEHYEQYF.

DNA of the CDR3: TGTGCCAGCAGCTTAGGGGACAGCTACGAGCAGTACTTC. This sequence encodes CASSLGDSYEQYF. This chain uses TRBV7-2 with TRBJ2-5, with 7 positions matching TRBD1. The J call may not be correct, given that the DNA end is closer to TRBJ2-7. The CDR3 totals 13 residues. Germline lookup yields CDR1 SGHTA and CDR2 FQGNSA.

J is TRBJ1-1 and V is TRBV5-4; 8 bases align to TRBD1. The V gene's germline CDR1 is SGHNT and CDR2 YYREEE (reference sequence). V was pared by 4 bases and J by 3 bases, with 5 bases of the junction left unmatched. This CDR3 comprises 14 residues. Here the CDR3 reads CASSRGQDHTEAFF. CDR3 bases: TGTGCCAGCAGCCGGGGACAGGACCACACTGAAGCTTTCTTT.

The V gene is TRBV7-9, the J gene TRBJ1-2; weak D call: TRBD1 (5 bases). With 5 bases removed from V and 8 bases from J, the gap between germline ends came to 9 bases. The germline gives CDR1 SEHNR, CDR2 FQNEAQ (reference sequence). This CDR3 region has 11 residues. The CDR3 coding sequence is TGTGCCAGCAGCGGGGGGGGAGGCTACACCTTC. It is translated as CASSGGGGYTF.